This T cell receptor beta chain emerged from a study of molecular identifiers for immune sequencing clone quantification. For naive CD8 T cells, sorting used the CD8+CD4-CCR7+CD45RA+ phenotype. V was cut by 2 bases and J by 4 bases, with 13 bases left in between. The CDR3 contains 15 residues. Germline loops: CDR1 SGHAT, CDR2 FQNNGV. Preparation methods for the bulk TCR libraries were those previously described, with listed TCR primers. Using its own MiXCR run on the PCR reads, TCRdb lists one record per CDR3 protein. This table holds approximately 550,000 distinct CDR3 sequences, 25% found once. The sample holds many counts of this clonotype.

The TCR was taken from a human donor in good health. Some libraries in this study had Jurkat cell RNA spiked in. The J gene is TRBJ2-3, the V gene TRBV11-2; D unresolved. The material sequenced was naive CD8+ T cells from blood, with Jurkat cell RNA spiked in. Subset specified: FACS-sorted CD8+CD4-CCR7+CD45RA+ naive T cells. The CDR3 spells CASSLLWAGPDTQYF. The DNA for the CDR3 is TGTGCCAGCAGCTTACTTTGGGCAGGTCCAGATACGCAGTATTTT. Complete variable domain (other parts from reference TRBV11-2 and TRBJ2-3): EAGVAQSPRYKIIEKRQSVAFWCNPISGHATLYWYQQILGQGPKLLIQFQNNGVVDDSQLPKDRFSAERLKGVDSTLKIQPAKLEDSAVYLCASSLLWAGPDTQYFGPGTRLTVL.